These 5 T cell receptor beta chains were all obtained from the same sample, sequenced in a study of shared clonotypes between healthy human individuals (TCRdb year 2020). Library preparation employed the immunoSEQ multiplex PCR assay. TCRdb mirrors the immuneACCESS table, restricted to in-frame sequences. Some clones are absent from its copies; in checked studies, under half trace to an unresolved V gene, and the reason for the others is unknown. In this sample the table shows some 1.1 million clones, 77% of which occur a single time. In total, the top ten clones hold roughly 0.9% of the sample. The sequenced material came from memory CD4+ T cells from PBMCs. The cell subset or site label on this specimen signifies: CD45RA-negative fraction. The receptors derive from a man between 18 and 29 years old in good health. Some clones in this sample may be carry-over from other donors' samples.

J is TRBJ1-2 and V is TRBV5-1; 7 nucleotides align to TRBD1. V shed 4 bases and J 4 bases; nucleotides not matched to a gene: 4. The CDR3 loop spans 13 amino acids. Germline lookup yields CDR1 SGHRS and CDR2 YFSETQ. Here the CDR3 DNA reads TGCGCCAGCAGCCCTACAGGGGTCTATGGCTACACCTTC. Its translation is CASSPTGVYGYTF.

This chain connects TRBV5-4 to TRBJ2-3; D not resolved. Germline V gives CDR1 SGHNT, CDR2 YYREEE (reference sequence). V lost 4 bases, J lost 2 bases, and 14 bases lay in between. This CDR3 is built from 15 residues. The CDR3 DNA sequence: TGTGCCAGCAGCGCGGTCCCACGTATCACAGATACGCAGTATTTT. This encodes CASSAVPRITDTQYF.

The V and J genes are TRBV4-1 and TRBJ2-3; 10 positions match TRBD2. V was pared by 1 base and J by 3 bases, with 10 bases of the junction left unmatched. Germline values: CDR1 MGHRA, CDR2 YSYEKL. The CDR3 has 18 residues. The DNA for the CDR3 is TGCGCCAGCAGCCAAGGGCTACGCAGGACTAGCGGAACAGATACGCAGTATTTT. Protein: CASSQGLRRTSGTDTQYF.

This chain's CDR3 is CAWNRQVSDEQYF. CDR3 DNA: TGTGCCTGGAACAGACAGGTATCGGACGAGCAGTACTTC. This chain joins TRBV30 and TRBJ2-7; TRBD1 might be the D (6 bases). Germline V lookup: CDR1 GTSNPN, CDR2 SVGIG (reference sequence). The CDR3 is 13 residues long. V lost 4 bases to trimming and J lost 5 bases, with 15 bases between them.

The rearrangement uses TRBV2 and TRBJ1-2; 7 bases map to TRBD1. V was pared by 6 bases and J by 5 bases, with 6 bases of the junction left unmatched. The CDR3 has 13 residues. The germline CDR1 and CDR2 sequences are SNHLY and FYNNEI. For the CDR3, the DNA is TGTGCCAGCAGAGAGACAGGGTTTTATGGCTACACCTTC. This codes for CASRETGFYGYTF.